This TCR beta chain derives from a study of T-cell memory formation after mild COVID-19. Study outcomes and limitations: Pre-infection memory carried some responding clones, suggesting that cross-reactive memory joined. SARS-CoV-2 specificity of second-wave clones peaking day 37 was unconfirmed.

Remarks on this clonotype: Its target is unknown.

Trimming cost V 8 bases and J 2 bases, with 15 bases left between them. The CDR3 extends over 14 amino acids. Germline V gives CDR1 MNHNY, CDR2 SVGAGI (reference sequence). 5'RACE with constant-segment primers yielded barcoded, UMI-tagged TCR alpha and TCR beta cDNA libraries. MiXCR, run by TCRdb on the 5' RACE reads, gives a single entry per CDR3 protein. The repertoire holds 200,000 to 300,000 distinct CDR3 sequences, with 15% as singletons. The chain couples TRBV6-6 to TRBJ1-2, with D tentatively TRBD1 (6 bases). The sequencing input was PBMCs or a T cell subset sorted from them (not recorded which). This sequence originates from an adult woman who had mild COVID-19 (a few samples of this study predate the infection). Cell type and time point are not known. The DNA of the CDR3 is TGTGCCAGCCTCCCTCCGGGACAAAACTATGGCTACACCTTC. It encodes CASLPPGQNYGYTF.